This T cell receptor beta chain was sequenced during a study of cytomegalovirus exposure and HLA in healthy donors. Only a few counts were recorded for this clone. The germline CDR1 and CDR2 sequences are SGDLS and YYNGEE. The germline V and J ends were trimmed by 4 bases and 5 bases, with 16 bases remaining between them. The CDR3 has 15 amino acids. The PCR contained 60 Vbeta and 13 Jbeta primers. The repertoire was sequenced with immunoSEQ multiplex PCR; TCRdb's copy has only in-frame clones and lacks some. The top ten hold roughly 2.5% of the sample, which has 80,000 to 95,000 clones, roughly 60% seen once.

The chain joins TRBV9 to TRBJ1-5, with a tentative D call TRBD1 (5 bases). Specimen: PBMCs. The TCR originated in a human donor in good health. Here the CDR3 reads CASSLGGVSYQPQHF. As DNA, the CDR3 is TGTGCCAGCAGCCTCGGAGGGGTGAGTTATCAGCCCCAGCATTTT.